The clone carrying this T cell receptor beta chain was observed at least ten times. Its specificity is not known. Trimming removed 2 bases from V and 5 bases from J; junction bases left unmatched: 11. The germline gives CDR1 MNHNY, CDR2 SVGAGI (reference sequence). This CDR3 spans 16 amino acids. Researchers amplified the TCR beta CDR3 regions from RNA transcripts. First-round RT-PCR targeting the TCR CDR3 was performed with the HTBI primer set. TCRdb passed the multiplex PCR reads through MiXCR, listing each CDR3 protein once. The repertoire consists of hundreds of thousands of distinct CDR3 sequences, with 15% to 20% occurring once and the leading ten covering about two fifths. This entry comes from a study of T cells in Graves' hyperthyroidism and ophthalmopathy. Study overall: Blood from the periphery was taken at initial diagnosis, before any treatment. Overall study findings and caveats: A model of 13 V-J features distinguished ophthalmopathy from stable hyperthyroidism. Model output signaled ophthalmopathy a median about 6.3 months ahead of onset.

The V and J genes are TRBV6-6 and TRBJ2-5; the match to TRBD2 covers 7 bases. What was sequenced was blood. The TCR originated in a middle-aged man with Graves' ophthalmopathy. CDR3 in DNA: TGTGCCAGCAGTTACACCCCTGGCGGGAGAGGGGAGACCCAGTACTTC. It yields the protein CASSYTPGGRGETQYF.